This T cell receptor (beta chain) was observed in a study of T-cell memory formation after mild COVID-19. Study in general: Most TCR clusters belonged to a single donor.

This clonotype was detected a few times. The antigen remains undetermined. TCRdb called the 5' RACE reads again in MiXCR, with one record for every CDR3 protein. This table has roughly 400,000 distinct CDR3 sequences, 16% appearing once. Notes on the study in general: Clones that contracted from day 15 to 85 were balanced CD4/CD8, while later expanders leaned CD4+.

With V trimmed by 11 bases and J by 8 bases, 7 bases remained unmatched. This CDR3 is built from 12 residues. Germline CDR1 reads LNHDA; CDR2 reads SQIVND (reference sequence). Sequenced sample: PBMCs or a T cell subset sorted from them (not recorded which). The clonotype comes from a man between 18 and 35 years old who had mild COVID-19 (a few samples of this study predate the infection). Cell type and time point are not known. The rearrangement uses TRBV19 and TRBJ2-1; 9 nucleotides agree with TRBD2. The CDR3 DNA reads TGTGCCTCGGGGACTAGCAGCGATGAGCAGTTCTTC. Protein product: CASGTSSDEQFF. Complete variable domain (other parts from reference TRBV19 and TRBJ2-1): DGGITQSPKYLFRKEGQNVTLSCEQNLNHDAMYWYRQDPGQGLRLIYYSQIVNDFQKGDIAEGYSVSREKKESFPLTVTSAQKNPTAFYLCASGTSSDEQFFGPGTRLTVL.